This TCR beta chain appears in the sequencing data of a study of a mutant IDH1 vaccine in newly diagnosed glioma (dated by TCRdb to about 2021). Broadly, across the study: Vaccination was initiated 4-6 weeks after radiotherapy alone, or concurrently with temozolomide cycles in the chemotherapy-containing groups. The approximately 32 treated patients were approximately 62% male and around 40% female, with a mean age of about 43 years. Before enrollment, patients had received standard therapy of radiotherapy alone, temozolomide alone, or radiochemotherapy with temozolomide; most received the combination. The week-35 safety follow-up was designated visit V12, and the week-47 end of study was designated visit V13. Peripheral blood samples were drawn at six visits, namely V03 (baseline), V05, V07, V10, V12 and V13. Longitudinal TCRB deep sequencing was performed for 25 to 30 treated patients wherever samples were available for exploratory analyses.

For this clone: The target of this receptor is not known. No base qualities exist here, and no much larger clone lies one base off it.

The library was obtained by the immunoSEQ multiplex PCR assay. Following the manufacturer's protocol, the hsTCRB Kit was used to amplify rearranged TCR beta chain sequences. TCRB libraries were sequenced on an Illumina MiSeq. The original methods were these. The kit vendor's proprietary platform handled demultiplexing, trimming and gene mapping. In its TCRdb copy, this immuneACCESS table keeps in-frame sequences only and misses some clones. Where compared with another copy, unresolved V genes explain less than half of these, and the others have no known cause. V, J and clone size were drawn from that table, and D and trimming were deduced from the DNA. The sample records approximately 50,000 clones, over 65% of which are singletons. The ten largest clones represent 12% of the sample. Here is what the overall study found, with its caveats: Availability determined which PBMC samples were chosen for TCRB deep sequencing. Across multiple MHC alleles, vaccine-induced immune responses were seen in nearly 95% of patients. The authors noted that analyses of patient blood samples could not be reproduced because of sample limitations. Changes in the top peripheral T cell clonotypes picked up by TCRB sequencing did not appear to be linked to pseudoprogression.

Per the publication, the time point label means: week 35, safety follow-up. Each vaccine dose was 300 ug of a 20-mer mutant IDH1 peptide in Montanide, given subcutaneously with topical imiquimod. Patients received eight vaccinations in weeks 1, 3, 5, 7, 11, 15, 19 and 23, corresponding to visits V03 through V10. The donors had newly diagnosed IDH1-mutant astrocytomas of WHO grade 3 or 4 that showed loss of nuclear ATRX. The samples were drawn from NOA16, a multicentre, single-arm, open-label phase I trial in Germany that tested a mutant IDH1 peptide vaccine in humans for the first time. Genomic DNA for TCRB sequencing was isolated from EDTA blood with the DNeasy Blood and Tissue Kit. The CDR3 runs 15 amino acids, cysteine and phenylalanine included. Of the read, only the CDR3 DNA is kept; its 45 bases are in frame from base 1. CDR1 and CDR2 are read off the germline V gene as SQVTM and ANQGSEA. V is cut by 6 bases and J by 3 bases, and the space between the germline ends is 20 bases.

The source material was PBMCs, sampled from a glioma patient whose treatment included an IDH1 peptide vaccine. This TCR derives from a middle-aged man with glioma. The rearranged chain carries TRBV29-1 and TRBJ1-1, with no confident D gene call. The CDR3 is CSVLLHGSRDTEAFF. The nucleotide sequence reads as follows: TGCAGCGTCCTCCTACACGGTTCGAGGGACACTGAAGCTTTCTTT.